The present T cell receptor beta chain was sequenced within a study of graft-versus-host responses after intestinal transplantation. As for the study in general: Transplants were multivisceral, liver-intestinal, or isolated intestinal. Recipients were all induced with anti-thymocyte globulin, then given tacrolimus and steroids for roughly 3 years.

The sample holds one count of this clone. Its target is unknown. The length of the CDR3 is 15 residues. The V and J ends lost 3 bases and 2 bases, in that order; junction bases with no gene match: 3. Looked up from germline, CDR1 is SGHRS and CDR2 is YFSETQ. Study-level points and caveats: Some patients had graft-donor T cell macrochimerism, and their allografts showed high graft-versus-host to host-versus-graft clonal ratios. Detected in recipient marrow were GvH clones, some of which were first observed in ileum or blood.

Produced via immunoSEQ multiplex PCR; TCRdb's table is partial and in-frame only. The data hold some 110,000 clones, with about 92% observed a single time. The chain has TRBV5-1 and TRBJ1-3; 9 bases line up with TRBD1. This specimen was unstimulated CD8+ T cells sorted from spleen or lymph node cells, taken before transplant. The TCR originated in a human donor who was the organ donor for an intestinal transplant. The CDR3 sequence: CASSSTGGPGNTIYF. Here the CDR3 DNA reads TGCGCCAGCAGCTCCACAGGGGGCCCTGGAAACACCATATATTTT.